The 32 T cell receptor beta chains given below trace back to one sample, sequenced in a study of blood T cell repertoires in COVID-19. Here immunoSEQ multiplex PCR was the method, and the copy in TCRdb shows in-frame clones only, minus some. The sample carries about 330,000 clones, roughly 90% recorded once. Material: PBMCs or T cells enriched from blood (not recorded which). All receptors derive from a woman aged 25 to 39 who had recovered from COVID-19.

The chain links TRBV27 to TRBJ1-5; D unresolved. V was clipped by 3 bases and J by 5 bases, with 11 bases between them. Germline CDR1 is MNHEY and CDR2 is SMNVEV (reference sequence). CDR3 length equals 14 residues. The CDR3: CASSFSGAYQPQHF. Written as DNA, the CDR3 is TGTGCCAGCAGTTTCTCGGGAGCATATCAGCCCCAGCATTTT.

V gene TRBV5-6 combines with J gene TRBJ2-7, with D possibly matching TRBD2 (6 bases). The CDR3 extends over 14 amino acids. The germline V and J ends were trimmed by 4 bases and 2 bases, with 13 bases remaining between them. From germline, CDR1 is SGHDT and CDR2 YYEEEE. CDR3 DNA: TGTGCCAGCAGCCTGGCGGGGAGTCCCTACGAGCAGTACTTC. Amino acids: CASSLAGSPYEQYF.

J is TRBJ2-7 and V is TRBV28, with D maybe TRBD1 (5 bases). V lost 6 bases and J 0 bases, leaving 9 bases between the germline ends. Germline-derived CDR1 and CDR2 are MDHEN and SYDVKM. The CDR3 length is 13 residues. The CDR3 nucleotides are TGTGCCAGCAGCCCCAGGGACTCCTACGAGCAGTACTTC. Translation gives CASSPRDSYEQYF.

This clone has a handful of counts. V is TRBV10-3 and J is TRBJ1-1, with a tentative D call TRBD1 (6 bases). CDR1 is ENHRY and CDR2 is SYGVKD in the germline V gene. Deletions cut 8 bases from V and 1 base from J, with 11 bases between. There are 13 residues in the CDR3. Here the CDR3 reads CAIGAGANTEAFF. The CDR3 nucleotides are TGTGCCATCGGGGCAGGGGCGAACACTGAAGCTTTCTTT.

This chain joins TRBV28 and TRBJ1-5; D is unresolved. The CDR3 runs 17 residues. From germline, CDR1 is MDHEN and CDR2 SYDVKM. V was clipped by 5 bases and J by 0 bases, with 17 bases between them. In nucleotides, the CDR3 is TGTGCCAGCAGTCCCCTTTCGGGAAGGGATAGCAATCAGCCCCAGCATTTT. Its protein is CASSPLSGRDSNQPQHF.

This clone appeared a single time. This chain joins TRBV7-2 and TRBJ2-7, with TRBD1 as a possible D gene (5 bases). This CDR3 is 14 amino acids long. V was pared by 5 bases and J by 2 bases, with 13 bases between. Germline CDR1 SGHTA, CDR2 FQGNSA. CDR3 in DNA: TGTGCCAGCAGCCTAGTTGGGGCGACCTACGAGCAGTACTTC. This encodes CASSLVGATYEQYF.

This clone was seen only once. J is TRBJ2-7 and V is TRBV6-5; 7 bases align to TRBD1. The trim removed 5 bases at V and 3 bases at J, leaving 7 bases unmatched. The V gene's germline CDR1 is MNHEY and CDR2 SVGAGI. CDR3 length: 14 amino acids. In nucleotides, the CDR3 is TGTGCCAGCAGTCCTTGGGACAGTCTCTACGAGCAGTACTTC. It encodes CASSPWDSLYEQYF.

The chain recombines TRBV9 with TRBJ2-3, with TRBD2 matching 8 bases. This CDR3 contains 17 residues. Losses at the gene ends were 5 bases for V and 5 bases for J; bases not matched to a gene: 16. Germline values: CDR1 SGDLS, CDR2 YYNGEE. CDR3 residues: CASSVSPVGGAKDTQYF. The CDR3 nucleotides read TGTGCCAGCAGTGTTTCCCCGGTCGGGGGGGCAAAAGATACGCAGTATTTT.

The rearrangement links TRBV5-1 to TRBJ2-5, with TRBD2 as a possible D gene (6 bases). Germline V lookup: CDR1 SGHRS, CDR2 YFSETQ. This CDR3 comprises 13 residues. V was trimmed by 7 bases and J by 2 bases, leaving 12 bases between them. CDR3 sequence (DNA): TGCGCCAGCGGCCACGGGGGACAAGAGACCCAGTACTTC. Its protein product is CASGHGGQETQYF. Together with reference TRBV5-1 and TRBJ2-5, the CDR3 gives the full variable domain: KAGVTQTPRYLIKTRGQQVTLSCSPISGHRSVSWYQQTPGQGLQFLFEYFSETQRNKGNFPGRFSGRQFSNSRSEMNVSTLELGDSALYLCASGHGGQETQYFGPGTRLLVL.

This chain links TRBV11-2 with TRBJ2-7; possible D gene TRBD2, 6 bases. Looked up from germline, CDR1 is SGHAT and CDR2 is FQNNGV. Trimming took 3 bases from V and 0 from J, leaving 12 bases between them. The CDR3 sequence is 15 residues long. The CDR3, as DNA: TGTGCCAGCAGCTTCCTGGAGGGGAGCTCCTACGAGCAGTACTTC. It translates to CASSFLEGSSYEQYF.

In the case of this clone: Additional DNA sequences in this sample encode the identical CDR3. This chain links TRBV12-3 or TRBV12-4 with TRBJ1-1, with a weak D call TRBD1 (5 bases). The CDR3 is made up of 13 amino acids. The V end was cut by 5 bases, the J end by 2 bases, with 9 bases between. CDR3 sequence reads: CASSLRVNTEAFF. DNA of the CDR3: TGTGCCAGCAGTCTCAGGGTAAACACTGAAGCTTTCTTT.

The V and J genes are TRBV10-3 and TRBJ1-1; D is ambiguous. The CDR3 spans 16 residues. Germline V lookup: CDR1 ENHRY, CDR2 SYGVKD. V was cut by 6 bases and J by 0 bases, with 17 bases left in between. The CDR3 nucleotides read TGTGCCATCAGCGAGGGCAGGACGGGGATGAACACTGAAGCTTTCTTT. The encoded protein is CAISEGRTGMNTEAFF.

The gene calls are TRBV7-2 and TRBJ1-5; 7 bases line up with TRBD1. This CDR3 contains 15 residues. Germline V gene data show CDR1 as SGHTA and CDR2 as FQGNSA. With 5 bases clipped from V and 0 bases from J, the junction kept 4 bases outside the gene matches. CDR3 DNA: TGTGCCAGCAGCGGGACAGCTTATAGCAATCAGCCCCAGCATTTT. Its protein is CASSGTAYSNQPQHF.

This chain links TRBV6-5 with TRBJ1-2, with 10 positions matching TRBD1. V trimming: 6 bases; J trimming: 2 bases; junction bases outside the gene matches: 6. In germline, CDR1 is MNHEY, CDR2 SVGAGI. The CDR3 sequence is 15 residues long. CDR3 coding DNA: TGTGCCAGCAGAACACCGGGACAGGGGAACTATGGCTACACCTTC. Protein: CASRTPGQGNYGYTF.

This chain links TRBV12-3 or TRBV12-4 with TRBJ1-2, with D maybe TRBD1 (5 bases). The CDR3 contains 13 residues. Trimming cost V 4 bases and J 2 bases, with 8 bases left between them. In DNA form, the CDR3 reads TGTGCCAGCAGTTCAGGGTGGAACTATGGCTACACCTTC. Translating it yields CASSSGWNYGYTF.

This clone appeared a few times. This chain uses TRBV25-1 with TRBJ2-7, with 7 nucleotides matching TRBD2. J gave up 5 bases and V 6 bases, and 7 bases lay outside the gene matches. There are 13 residues in the CDR3. The germline CDR1 and CDR2 sequences are MGHDK and SYGVNS. CDR3 sequence: CASRIATSNEQYF. The CDR3 DNA is TGTGCCAGCAGAATCGCGACTAGCAACGAGCAGTACTTC.

This clone showed up just once. J is TRBJ2-1 and V is TRBV4-1; possible D gene TRBD2, 5 bases. CDR1 and CDR2 (germline): MGHRA, YSYEKL. V was cut by 0 bases and J by 4 bases, with 10 bases left in between. This CDR3 is 15 amino acids long. CDR3 DNA sequence: TGCGCCAGCAGCCAAGAAGGGAGCGAATACAATGAGCAGTTCTTC. Its translation is CASSQEGSEYNEQFF.

The V and J genes are TRBV6-5 and TRBJ1-5, with 7 bases fitting TRBD1. Losses at the gene ends were 2 bases for V and 7 bases for J; bases not matched to a gene: 8. Germline V gives CDR1 MNHEY, CDR2 SVGAGI. CDR3 length: 15 amino acids. The CDR3 DNA reads TGTGCCAGCAGTTACAGGGGGCGTATGATCCAGCCCCAGCATTTT. Translated: CASSYRGRMIQPQHF.

The CDR3 sequence: CASTFGTRGVYDYGYTF. CDR3 DNA: TGTGCCAGCACCTTCGGGACTAGGGGAGTTTATGACTATGGCTACACCTTC. This chain joins TRBV21-1 and TRBJ1-2. TRBV21-1 is assigned pseudogene status. This CDR3 region has 17 residues.

The genes are TRBV9 and TRBJ1-6, with a possible D match to TRBD1 (6 bases). CDR3 length: 14 amino acids. The V end was cut by 4 bases, the J end by 8 bases, with 13 bases between. From germline, CDR1 is SGDLS and CDR2 YYNGEE. The CDR3 DNA reads as TGTGCCAGCAGCTCCAACAGGGTCGATTCACCCCTCCACTTT. Its protein is CASSSNRVDSPLHF. Full variable domain (outside the CDR3, taken from reference TRBV9 and TRBJ1-6): DSGVTQTPKHLITATGQRVTLRCSPRSGDLSVYWYQQSLDQGLQFLIQYYNGEERAKGNILERFSAQQFPDLHSELNLSSLELGDSALYFCASSSNRVDSPLHFGNGTRLTVT.

This chain links TRBV4-1 with TRBJ2-7; D might be TRBD2 (5 bases). The V gene's germline CDR1 is MGHRA and CDR2 YSYEKL. The CDR3 contains 12 residues. Deletions cut 6 bases from V and 2 bases from J, with 8 bases between. The CDR3 loop is CASSSDTYEQYF. In nucleotides, the CDR3 is TGCGCCAGCAGTAGCGACACCTACGAGCAGTACTTC.

Only a few counts were recorded for this clone. V usage is TRBV9 and J usage is TRBJ1-1; D is ambiguous. Per the germline V gene, CDR1 is SGDLS and CDR2 is YYNGEE. V lost 9 bases, J lost 2 bases, and 14 bases lay in between. The CDR3 extends over 13 amino acids. Written as DNA, the CDR3 is TGTGCCACCACTTTGCCTGGTAACACTGAAGCTTTCTTT. Translating it yields CATTLPGNTEAFF.

This clone was counted once. This sequence joins TRBV10-3 and TRBJ2-1, with D possibly matching TRBD2 (5 bases). The CDR3 runs to 17 residues. Deletions cut 0 bases from V and 8 bases from J, with 20 bases between. The germline CDR1 and CDR2 sequences are ENHRY and SYGVKD. The CDR3 sequence is CAISESTIMGRMHEQFF. DNA of the CDR3: TGTGCCATCAGTGAGTCGACTATCATGGGTAGGATGCATGAGCAGTTCTTC.

The rearrangement joins TRBV9 to TRBJ1-3, with D possibly being TRBD1 (5 bases). The CDR3 contains 15 residues. Germline-derived CDR1 and CDR2 are SGDLS and YYNGEE. The V and J ends lost 2 bases and 8 bases respectively, with 17 bases between them. The CDR3, as DNA: TGTGCCAGCAGCGTGAGAGGAGGGGCGGGGGACACCATATATTTT. Residues: CASSVRGGAGDTIYF.

This clone was seen once. V and J are TRBV28 and TRBJ1-1; TRBD1 is a possible D gene (6 bases). The CDR3 loop spans 15 amino acids. Germline CDR1 is MDHEN and CDR2 is SYDVKM. The ends were cut back, 3 bases at V and 2 bases at J, with 13 bases in the middle. The CDR3 here is CASSFRTEKNTEAFF. The CDR3 DNA reads TGTGCCAGCAGTTTTAGGACAGAGAAAAACACTGAAGCTTTCTTT. The full variable domain, with the rest looked up from reference TRBV28 and TRBJ1-1, is DVKVTQSSRYLVKRTGEKVFLECVQDMDHENMFWYRQDPGLGLRLIYFSYDVKMKEKGDIPEGYSVSREKKERFSLILESASTNQTSMYLCASSFRTEKNTEAFFGQGTRLTVV.

The chain uses TRBV11-2 and TRBJ2-3; 13 nucleotides agree with TRBD2. CDR1 and CDR2 (germline): SGHAT, FQNNGV. V trimming: 1 base; J trimming: 1 base; junction bases outside the gene matches: 5. The CDR3 loop spans 18 amino acids. The CDR3 DNA sequence: TGTGCCAGCAGCTTAGGCCCCGGACTAGCGGGGGGCACAGATACGCAGTATTTT. It is translated as CASSLGPGLAGGTDTQYF.

The chain employs TRBV7-9 and TRBJ2-1, with TRBD1 matching over 7 bases. The V and J ends lost 7 bases and 2 bases, in that order; junction bases with no gene match: 8. Germline CDR1 is SEHNR and CDR2 is FQNEAQ (reference sequence). This CDR3 has 15 amino acids. The CDR3 DNA sequence: TGTGCCAGCATCCCGGGACAGAACCCCTACAATGAGCAGTTCTTC. Translating it yields CASIPGQNPYNEQFF.

This clone was seen just once. The chain links TRBV24-1 to TRBJ1-3; 10 bases match TRBD1. This CDR3 has 15 amino acids. V was pared by 4 bases and J by 4 bases, with 3 bases of the junction left unmatched. Germline CDR1 and CDR2: KGHDR and SFDVKD. CDR3 residues: CATSDQGQGGNTIYF. Written as DNA, the CDR3 is TGTGCCACCAGTGACCAGGGACAGGGGGGAAACACCATATATTTT.

The genes are TRBV19 and TRBJ1-2; 9 bases are shared with TRBD1. Germline V gene data show CDR1 as LNHDA and CDR2 as SQIVND (reference sequence). The V segment lost 5 bases and the J segment 2 bases; nucleotides outside the gene matches: 3. There are 14 residues in the CDR3. Here the CDR3 reads CASSRGQGNYGYTF. CDR3 nucleotide sequence: TGTGCCAGTAGTCGGGGACAGGGCAACTATGGCTACACCTTC.

This clone was seen a single time. The chain employs TRBV6-5 and TRBJ1-2; possibly TRBD1 for D (5 bases). The CDR3 loop spans 12 amino acids. Germline CDR1 and CDR2: MNHEY and SVGAGI. The CDR3 DNA sequence: TGTACGACATCTGGGGCAGGATATGGCTACACCTTC. Amino acid sequence: CTTSGAGYGYTF.

This clone was detected a few times. Distinct nucleotide sequences in the sample also encode this CDR3. The rearrangement joins TRBV7-2 to TRBJ1-3; no clear D gene. Per germline, CDR1 SGHTA and CDR2 FQGNSA. The germline V and J ends were trimmed by 1 base and 2 bases, with 6 bases remaining between them. This CDR3 has 14 amino acids. The CDR3 spells CASSLGGTGNTIYF. CDR3 nucleotides: TGTGCCAGCAGCTTAGGCGGAACTGGAAACACCATATATTTT.

CDR3 DNA: TGTGCCAGCAGTGATCTAGCGCCGGGTGATACGCAGTATTTT. This gives the protein CASSDLAPGDTQYF. The chain carries TRBV27 and TRBJ2-3, with a possible D match to TRBD2 (6 bases). CDR3 length equals 14 residues. Germline CDR1 and CDR2: MNHEY and SMNVEV (reference sequence). V was pared by 5 bases and J by 6 bases, with 15 bases between.